The 13 T cell receptor beta chains below come from one sample, sequenced in a study of blood T cell repertoires in COVID-19. Repertoires were generated with immunoSEQ multiplex PCR, while TCRdb's copy carries only in-frame clones and drops some. The data hold about 49,000 clones, with around 86% observed a single time. The sequenced sample was peripheral blood. The receptors come from a woman older than 75 with COVID-19, enrolled during active disease.

The chain is built from TRBV5-6 and TRBJ2-7, with 7 nucleotides matching TRBD1. The germline V gene encodes CDR1 SGHDT and CDR2 YYEEEE. The CDR3 contains 14 residues. Unmatched junction bases numbered 5, after V lost 2 bases and J lost 3 bases. The CDR3 DNA is TGTGCCAGCAGCTTTCCCGGGACAGACTACGAGCAGTACTTC. This translates into CASSFPGTDYEQYF.

V and J are TRBV28 and TRBJ1-4; a possible D gene is TRBD1 (6 bases). The V and J ends lost 6 bases and 4 bases respectively, with 15 bases between them. The CDR3 spans 15 residues. In germline, CDR1 is MDHEN, CDR2 SYDVKM. The CDR3 DNA reads TGTGCCAGCAGCCCCGCGGGAGGGGGTAATGAAAAACTGTTTTTT. It translates to CASSPAGGGNEKLFF.

The chain employs TRBV6-5 and TRBJ2-7; 10 bases are shared with TRBD1. Germline values: CDR1 MNHEY, CDR2 SVGAGI. The CDR3 consists of 14 residues. V gave up 6 bases and J gave up 7 bases; unmatched junction bases: 9. For the CDR3, the DNA is TGTGCCAGCAGCCCCGGGACAGGGGTGGGGGAGCAGTACTTC. This codes for CASSPGTGVGEQYF.

The chain uses TRBV7-9 and TRBJ2-2; 10 bases match TRBD2. J gave up 4 bases and V 9 bases, and 5 bases lay outside the gene matches. The CDR3 extends over 14 amino acids. Germline loops: CDR1 SEHNR, CDR2 FQNEAQ (reference sequence). CDR3 DNA: TGTGCCAGGGGGGGACTAGCGCCCACCGGGGAGCTGTTTTTT. The encoded protein is CARGGLAPTGELFF.

The chain joins TRBV11-3 to TRBJ2-1, with D unresolved. Trimming removed 3 bases from V and 5 bases from J, with 5 bases in between. The CDR3 is 12 residues long. Germline CDR1 and CDR2: SGHNT and YENEEA. The CDR3 DNA reads as TGTGCCAGCAGCTTCCTAGACAATGAGCAGTTCTTC. It translates to CASSFLDNEQFF. The full variable domain, with the rest looked up from reference TRBV11-3 and TRBJ2-1, is EAGVVQSPRYKIIEKKQPVAFWCNPISGHNTLYWYLQNLGQGPELLIRYENEEAVDDSQLPKDRFSAERLKGVDSTLKIQPAELGDSAVYLCASSFLDNEQFFGPGTRLTVL.

This clone has more than one count but fewer than ten. The chain links TRBV19 to TRBJ1-2, with 10 bases matching TRBD1. CDR1 is LNHDA, CDR2 SQIVND, per germline (reference sequence). The V segment lost 5 bases and the J segment 5 bases; nucleotides outside the gene matches: 14. The CDR3 sequence is 17 residues long. The CDR3 region is CASSLGTGVALRYGYTF. As DNA, the CDR3 is TGTGCCAGTAGTCTCGGGACAGGGGTCGCCTTGAGATATGGCTACACCTTC.

This clone was detected only a few times. The chain couples TRBV18 to TRBJ1-5, with no clear D. With 1 base removed from V and 2 bases from J, the gap between germline ends came to 6 bases. The germline CDR1 and CDR2 sequences are KGHSH and LQKENI. The CDR3 runs to 14 residues. In DNA form, the CDR3 reads TGTGCCAGCTCACCACTCACAGGCAATCAGCCCCAGCATTTT. Protein sequence: CASSPLTGNQPQHF.

The rearrangement joins TRBV12-3 or TRBV12-4 to TRBJ1-2; a weak D match, TRBD1 (6 bases). This CDR3 is built from 13 residues. Trimming removed 5 bases from V and 4 bases from J, with 11 bases in between. The CDR3: CASSLTGGYGYTF. For the CDR3, the DNA is TGTGCCAGCAGTCTGACAGGAGGCTATGGCTACACCTTC.

In this sample, this clone turned up a few times. The chain joins TRBV11-2 to TRBJ1-3; possible D gene TRBD1, 6 bases. CDR3 length equals 17 residues. Trimming took 5 bases from V and 0 from J, leaving 17 bases between them. Per germline, CDR1 SGHAT and CDR2 FQNNGV. CDR3 residues: CASSDWTERFSGNTIYF. The CDR3 coding sequence is TGTGCCAGCAGCGATTGGACAGAGAGATTCTCTGGAAACACCATATATTTT.

V usage is TRBV5-1 and J usage is TRBJ2-5; D not certain. Trimming left V 0 bases short and J 3 bases short, with 9 bases between. This CDR3 has 14 residues. Germline-derived CDR1 and CDR2 are SGHRS and YFSETQ. The CDR3 region has the DNA TGCGCCAGCAGCTTGGGCGGTGTCGAAGAGACCCAGTACTTC. Translated, it gives CASSLGGVEETQYF.

J is TRBJ1-2 and V is TRBV7-2; TRBD1 aligns across 10 bases. The CDR3 has 14 amino acids. Unmatched junction bases numbered 6, after V lost 4 bases and J lost 7 bases. Germline V gene sequence: CDR1 SGHTA, CDR2 FQGNSA. CDR3 in amino acids: CASSSRTGGFGYTF. CDR3 bases: TGTGCCAGCAGCTCTCGGACAGGGGGGTTTGGCTACACCTTC.

V gene TRBV27 combines with J gene TRBJ2-7; 7 bases match TRBD2. Losses at the gene ends were 6 bases for V and 2 bases for J; bases not matched to a gene: 13. The CDR3 is 16 residues long. The germline gives CDR1 MNHEY, CDR2 SMNVEV (reference sequence). DNA for the CDR3: TGTGCCAGCAGGGCCCCATTTGGGGGGAGGGCCTACGAGCAGTACTTC. Amino acid sequence: CASRAPFGGRAYEQYF.

The rearrangement links TRBV29-1 to TRBJ1-1, with TRBD1 as a possible D gene (5 bases). CDR1 and CDR2 (germline): SQVTM, ANQGSEA. This CDR3 spans 12 amino acids. The V gene lost 7 bases and the J gene lost 8 bases, with 17 bases spanning the gap. The CDR3 nucleotides are TGCAGCGGGGGCACGGGAGGCGGCGAAGCTTTCTTT. It specifies CSGGTGGGEAFF.